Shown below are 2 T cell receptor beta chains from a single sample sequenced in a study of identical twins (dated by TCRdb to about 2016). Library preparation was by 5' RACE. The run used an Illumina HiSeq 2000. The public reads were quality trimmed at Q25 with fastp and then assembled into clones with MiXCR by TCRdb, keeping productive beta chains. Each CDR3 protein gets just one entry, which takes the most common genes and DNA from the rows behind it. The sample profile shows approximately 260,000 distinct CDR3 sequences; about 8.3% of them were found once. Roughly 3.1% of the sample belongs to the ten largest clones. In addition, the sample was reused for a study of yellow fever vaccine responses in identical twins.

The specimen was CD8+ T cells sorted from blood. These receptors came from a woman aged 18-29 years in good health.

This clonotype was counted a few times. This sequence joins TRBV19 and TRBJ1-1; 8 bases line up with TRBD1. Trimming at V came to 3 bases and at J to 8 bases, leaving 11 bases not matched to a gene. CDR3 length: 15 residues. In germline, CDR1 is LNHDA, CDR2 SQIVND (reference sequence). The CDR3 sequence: CASSIRGQEFSEAFF. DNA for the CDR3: TGTGCCAGTAGTATCAGGGGACAGGAGTTTTCAGAAGCTTTCTTT. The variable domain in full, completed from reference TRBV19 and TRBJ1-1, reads DGGITQSPKYLFRKEGQNVTLSCEQNLNHDAMYWYRQDPGQGLRLIYYSQIVNDFQKGDIAEGYSVSREKKESFPLTVTSAQKNPTAFYLCASSIRGQEFSEAFFGQGTRLTVV.

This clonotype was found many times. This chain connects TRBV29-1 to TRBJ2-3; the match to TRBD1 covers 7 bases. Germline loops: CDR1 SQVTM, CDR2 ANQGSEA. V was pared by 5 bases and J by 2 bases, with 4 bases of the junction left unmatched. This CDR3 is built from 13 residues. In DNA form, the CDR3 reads TGCAGCGTTAGAGGACAGGCCACAGATACGCAGTATTTT. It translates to CSVRGQATDTQYF.